The rows below give T cell receptor beta chains drawn from one sample of a study of follicular helper T cells after annual influenza vaccination. Using immunoSEQ multiplex PCR, the repertoire was profiled, and TCRdb retains in-frame clones only, with some absent. The repertoire consists of about 27,000 clones, with 70% to 90% occurring once and the leading ten covering about 1.2%. The specimen was CXCR5+ CD38- circulating T follicular helper cells from blood, collected on the day of influenza vaccination. The receptors stem from an adult who received the influenza vaccine. Each CDR3 is given with its conserved first and last residue. Each record gives: J gene, V gene, D gene, clone size, CDR3 protein, CDR3 DNA. A D gene is named only where the DNA matches it firmly. Size is omitted from some rows. Given values are once, few, many or a class for expanded clones.

TRBJ1-5	TRBV2	.	.	CASSTLQGINQPQHF	TGTGCCAGCAGTACCTTACAGGGAATCAATCAGCCCCAGCATTTT
TRBJ2-7	TRBV9	.	.	CASSVAGGHSYEQYF	TGTGCCAGCAGCGTAGCTGGGGGCCACTCCTACGAGCAGTACTTC
TRBJ2-3	TRBV7-2	.	.	CASSPRTGTDTQYF	TGTGCCAGCAGCCCCCGGACAGGCACAGATACGCAGTATTTT
TRBJ2-3	TRBV30	.	.	CAWTLGVAQYF	TGTGCCTGGACCCTGGGAGTAGCGCAGTATTTT
TRBJ1-5	TRBV5-1	TRBD1	.	CASSLAGTVRNQPQHF	TGCGCCAGCAGCTTGGCGGGGACAGTACGCAATCAGCCCCAGCATTTT
TRBJ2-2	TRBV5-4	TRBD1	.	CASSQNRGANTGELFF	TGTGCCAGCAGCCAGAACAGGGGAGCGAACACCGGGGAGCTGTTTTTT
TRBJ2-1	TRBV10-2	TRBD2	.	CASSQLSGHYNEQFF	TGCGCCAGCAGTCAACTTAGCGGGCACTACAATGAGCAGTTCTTC
TRBJ2-2	TRBV7-2	.	once	CASSLNPGAGELFF	TGTGCCAGCAGCCTAAATCCGGGAGCCGGGGAGCTGTTTTTT
TRBJ2-2	TRBV28	.	.	CASSSQGTSNTGELFF	TGTGCCAGCAGTTCCCAGGGAACGTCGAACACCGGGGAGCTGTTTTTT
TRBJ1-5	TRBV30	TRBD1	.	CAWSSQDRYSPQHF	TGTGCCTGGAGTTCGCAGGACAGGTACTCTCCCCAGCATTTT
TRBJ1-2	TRBV6-1	TRBD1	.	CASSLQGDGYTF	TGTGCCAGCAGCCTACAGGGGGATGGCTACACCTTC
TRBJ1-1	TRBV11-1	.	few	CASSLAGSGMGTEAFF	TGTGCCAGCAGCTTAGCGGGTTCAGGAATGGGCACTGAAGCTTTCTTT
TRBJ1-1	TRBV5-8	TRBD1	few	CASSWTGGLREAFF	TGTGCCAGCAGCTGGACAGGAGGGCTGAGGGAAGCTTTCTTT
TRBJ1-2	TRBV19	TRBD1	.	CASSRGQGRDGYTF	TGTGCCAGTAGTAGGGGACAGGGGCGTGATGGCTACACCTTC
TRBJ1-1	TRBV5-1	.	.	CASRRGMMVMNTEAFF	TGCGCCAGCAGGCGGGGAATGATGGTCATGAACACTGAAGCTTTCTTT
TRBJ1-5	TRBV5-1	TRBD1	.	CASSPGTGNQPQHF	TGCGCCAGCAGCCCGGGGACAGGCAATCAGCCCCAGCATTTT
TRBJ2-7	TRBV28	TRBD2	.	CASKEGGNYEQYF	TGTGCCAGCAAAGAGGGAGGGAACTACGAGCAGTACTTC
TRBJ1-3	TRBV6-1	TRBD1	.	CASSRATGVGNTIYF	TGTGCCAGCAGTCGAGCGACAGGGGTTGGAAACACCATATATTTT
TRBJ1-2	TRBV9	TRBD1	.	CASSATGGPYGYTF	TGTGCCAGCAGCGCAACAGGGGGACCCTATGGCTACACCTTC
TRBJ1-3	TRBV6-1	.	.	CASNTIRVRENTIYF	TGTGCCAGCAATACCATCAGGGTACGTGAAAACACCATATATTTT
TRBJ1-5	TRBV5-6	TRBD1	few	CASSYWSRQGRNQPQHF	TGTGCCAGCAGCTATTGGTCCCGACAGGGACGCAATCAGCCCCAGCATTTT
TRBJ2-5	TRBV5-4	.	.	CASSSRGKETQYF	TGTGCCAGCAGCTCGAGAGGGAAAGAGACCCAGTACTTC
TRBJ2-6	TRBV5-4	.	.	CASSSNRASGANVLTF	TGTGCCAGCAGCTCGAACAGGGCCTCTGGGGCCAACGTCCTGACTTTC
TRBJ1-2	TRBV6-6	.	few	CASSSKTGPYGYTF	TGTGCCAGCAGTTCCAAGACGGGTCCCTATGGCTACACCTTC
TRBJ1-2	TRBV2	.	once	CASSSLQGNYGYTF	TGTGCCAGCAGTTCGCTTCAGGGGAACTATGGCTACACCTTC
TRBJ2-7	TRBV9	TRBD2	.	CASSVVSWGGRGLAGVGRSYEQYF	TGTGCCAGCAGCGTTGTTTCCTGGGGGGGACGGGGGCTAGCGGGAGTTGGTAGGTCCTACGAGCAGTACTTC
TRBJ1-2	TRBV7-9	TRBD1	.	CASSSRQGLDGYTF	TGTGCCAGCAGCTCCAGACAGGGCTTGGACGGCTACACCTTC
TRBJ2-1	TRBV6-1	TRBD1	.	CATRTGGYGQFF	TGTGCCACCCGGACAGGGGGCTACGGGCAGTTCTTC
TRBJ2-1	TRBV5-4	TRBD2	.	CASRPGTSGNYEQFF	TGTGCCAGCAGGCCCGGGACTAGCGGTAACTATGAGCAGTTCTTC
TRBJ2-1	TRBV2	.	.	CASKWDLNNEQFF	TGTGCCAGCAAATGGGACTTGAACAATGAGCAGTTCTTC
TRBJ2-7	TRBV7-2	.	once	CASSRRSVGSEYEQYF	TGTGCCAGCAGCCGGAGGTCTGTCGGATCCGAGTACGAGCAGTACTTC
TRBJ2-3	TRBV5-1	TRBD1	.	CASSLGDRMTDTQYF	TGCGCCAGCAGCTTGGGGGACAGGATGACAGATACGCAGTATTTT
TRBJ2-7	TRBV4-2	.	.	CASSQDRHSSYEQYF	TGTGCCAGCAGCCAAGATCGCCACAGCTCCTACGAGCAGTACTTC
TRBJ1-2	TRBV5-6	.	.	CASSLTAGVFGYTF	TGTGCCAGCAGCTTGACGGCAGGGGTTTTCGGCTACACCTTC
TRBJ1-1	TRBV5-1	.	.	CASSFLGHGGTEAFF	TGCGCCAGCAGCTTCCTAGGACACGGCGGCACTGAAGCTTTCTTT